One T cell receptor beta chain is described in this entry. Its cognate antigen is unknown. It was with 60 Vbeta and 13 Jbeta primers that the PCR ran. The method was immunoSEQ multiplex PCR; TCRdb's version includes in-frame clones alone and lacks a portion of them. The table shows 200,000 to 250,000 clones, with 75% to 90% occurring only once. This CDR3 is 13 amino acids long. Germline V lookup: CDR1 MNHNS, CDR2 SASEGT. Unmatched junction bases numbered 7, after V lost 6 bases and J lost 7 bases. When sampled, the donors appeared nominally healthy, though they likely had unrecorded immune exposures. The source of the sample is a study of cytomegalovirus exposure and HLA in healthy donors. About the research overall: As an earlier analysis found, about 179 million T cells yielded approximately 110 million unique TCR beta sequences.

General observations from the study: Highest at DRB1 and lowest at HLA-C, TCR association rates differed among HLA loci in a later analysis. Association of a missense DCLRE1C variant with TCR beta V- and J-gene trimming was reported in a later analysis.

V and J are TRBV6-1 and TRBJ1-2; 8 bases are shared with TRBD1. The sequenced material came from PBMCs. The TCR comes from a woman between 18 and 29 years old in good health and CMV-seronegative. The CDR3 sequence is CASRAGQGRGYTF. DNA for the CDR3: TGTGCCAGCAGAGCAGGACAGGGCCGTGGCTACACCTTC.